These T cell receptor beta chains were read from a single sample in a study of blood T cells in healthy people across ages. TCRdb re-analysed the 5' RACE reads in MiXCR, keeping a single row per CDR3 protein. The sample lists around 800,000 distinct CDR3 sequences, roughly 24% occurring once. These same records also appear under a second study, on T cells of mothers and their children.

The specimen sequenced was blood. The receptor set was obtained from a boy younger than 18 in good health. The CDR3 runs from the conserved cysteine through the conserved F or W. A D gene is named only where the DNA matches it firmly. Clone sizes are given selectively: once, few, many, or a class where the clone is expanded.

size: few
J: TRBJ2-7
D: .
V: TRBV20-1
DNA: TGCAGTGCTAGAACAATGGGGGAGCAGTACTTC
CDR3: CSARTMGEQYF

size: .
J: TRBJ2-5
D: .
V: TRBV7-9
DNA: TGTGCCAGCAGCTTAGTATCCCCTCGAGAGACCCAGTACTTC
CDR3: CASSLVSPRETQYF

size: few
J: TRBJ2-1
D: .
V: TRBV6-2/TRBV6-3
DNA: TGTGCCAGCAGTAGAATCGTAAGCTCCTACAATGAGCAGTTCTTC
CDR3: CASSRIVSSYNEQFF

size: .
J: TRBJ2-1
D: TRBD1
V: TRBV7-2
DNA: TGTGCCAGCAGCTTAGGAGGACAGGGGAGGAATGAGCAGTTCTTC
CDR3: CASSLGGQGRNEQFF

size: .
J: TRBJ1-2
D: TRBD1
V: TRBV10-3
DNA: TGTGCCACCGAACTCAGACAGGGCCATGGCTACACCTTC
CDR3: CATELRQGHGYTF

size: few
J: TRBJ1-6
D: .
V: TRBV7-8
DNA: TGTGCCAGCAGCTCCGGACAGACTCTCCACTTT
CDR3: CASSSGQTLHF

size: .
J: TRBJ1-1
D: .
V: TRBV28
DNA: TGTGCCAGCAGTTTAGGGTGGACTGAAGCTTTCTTT
CDR3: CASSLGWTEAFF

size: .
J: TRBJ1-2
D: .
V: TRBV6-1
DNA: TGTGCCAGCAGTGACGGTAGGACAATCTATGGCTACACCTTC
CDR3: CASSDGRTIYGYTF

size: .
J: TRBJ2-1
D: TRBD2
V: TRBV7-6
DNA: TGTGCCAGCAGCGCTAGCATGACTAGCGGATTAAATGAGCAGTTCTTC
CDR3: CASSASMTSGLNEQFF

size: few
J: TRBJ2-3
D: TRBD2
V: TRBV9
DNA: TGTGCCAGCAGCACCGGACTAGCGGGGGGGCCAGATACGCAGTATTTT
CDR3: CASSTGLAGGPDTQYF

size: few
J: TRBJ1-1
D: .
V: TRBV29-1
DNA: TGCAGCGCGGGGGGTTTCGGAGGGAGCACTGAAGCTTTCTTT
CDR3: CSAGGFGGSTEAFF

size: .
J: TRBJ1-2
D: .
V: TRBV28
DNA: TGTGCCAGCATGGCGGGGTACGGAATCGGCTACACCTTC
CDR3: CASMAGYGIGYTF

size: few
J: TRBJ2-5
D: .
V: TRBV20-1
DNA: TGCAGTGCTGCTGTGGGGGGACACCAAGAGACCCAGTACTTC
CDR3: CSAAVGGHQETQYF

size: .
J: TRBJ2-3
D: .
V: TRBV7-2
DNA: TGTGCCAGCAGCTCGGGACCCTTCACAGATACGCAGTATTTT
CDR3: CASSSGPFTDTQYF

size: .
J: TRBJ2-7
D: TRBD1
V: TRBV10-3
DNA: TGTGCCATCAGTGAACGTAGACAGGGGGCGCTTAGGGACGAGCAGTACTTC
CDR3: CAISERRQGALRDEQYF